These T cell receptor beta chains were read from a single sample in a study of blood T cell repertoires in COVID-19. Profiling relied on immunoSEQ multiplex PCR, and the TCRdb table lists in-frame clones only, not all of them. The table has 250,000 or so clones, roughly 86% seen once. Material: peripheral blood. These receptors came from a man aged 50 to 60 with acute or convalescent COVID-19. CDR3s include the opening cysteine and the closing phenylalanine or tryptophan.

CDR3 protein: CASSPGQGMGRGYTF
V gene: TRBV10-2

CDR3 protein: CASSLGGTRHEQYF
V gene: TRBV5-8

CDR3 protein: CASIPSGMNTEAFF
V gene: TRBV28

CDR3 protein: CASSPGTGAYEQYF
V gene: TRBV11-2

CDR3 protein: CASSIGTVLNTGELFF
V gene: TRBV19

CDR3 protein: CASRVGAAGNSPLHF
V gene: TRBV28

CDR3 protein: CASSLGSGAGYEQYF
V gene: TRBV5-1

CDR3 protein: CASRTQGSSSYEQYF
V gene: TRBV6-5

CDR3 protein: CASSFAGNQPQHF
V gene: TRBV27

CDR3 protein: CASSVQGTNTDTQYF
V gene: TRBV2

CDR3 protein: CSASLRLVSGTDTQYF
V gene: TRBV20-1

CDR3 protein: CASTLGSGNEQFF
V gene: TRBV6-6

CDR3 protein: CASSQDSGGTYEQYF
V gene: TRBV4-2

CDR3 protein: CASRDRGGQPQHF
V gene: TRBV6-5

CDR3 protein: CASSLSIPGQGREQYF
V gene: TRBV7-9

CDR3 protein: CATWKTGGTDTQYF
V gene: TRBV10-3

CDR3 protein: CASSSDRGRGNTIYF
V gene: TRBV7-2

CDR3 protein: CASSTTRDRISNQPQHF
V gene: TRBV28

CDR3 protein: CASSWLPGQRSNEQYF
V gene: TRBV3-1/TRBV3-2